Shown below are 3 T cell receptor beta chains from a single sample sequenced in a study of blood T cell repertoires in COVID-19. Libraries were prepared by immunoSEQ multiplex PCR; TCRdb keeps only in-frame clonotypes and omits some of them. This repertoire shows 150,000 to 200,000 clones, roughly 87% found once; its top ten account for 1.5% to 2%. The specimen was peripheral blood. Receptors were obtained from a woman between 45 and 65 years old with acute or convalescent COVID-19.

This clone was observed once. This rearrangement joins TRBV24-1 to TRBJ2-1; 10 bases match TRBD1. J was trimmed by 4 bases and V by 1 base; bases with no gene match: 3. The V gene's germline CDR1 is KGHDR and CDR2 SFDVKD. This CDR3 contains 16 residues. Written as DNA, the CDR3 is TGTGCCACCAGTGATTTAATGGGACAGGGGTACAATGAGCAGTTCTTC. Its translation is CATSDLMGQGYNEQFF.

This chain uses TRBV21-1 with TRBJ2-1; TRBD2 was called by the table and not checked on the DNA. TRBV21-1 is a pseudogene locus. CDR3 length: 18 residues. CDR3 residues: CASSTGTSGRGLRNEQFF. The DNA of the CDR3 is TGTGCCAGCAGCACCGGGACTAGCGGGAGAGGACTTAGGAATGAGCAGTTCTTC.

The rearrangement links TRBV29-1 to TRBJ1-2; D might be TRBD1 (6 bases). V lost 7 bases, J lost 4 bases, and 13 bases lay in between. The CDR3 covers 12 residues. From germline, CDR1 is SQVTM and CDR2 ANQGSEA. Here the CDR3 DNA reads TGCAGCGCAAGGGACACGGCCTATGGCTACACCTTC. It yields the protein CSARDTAYGYTF.